This T cell receptor (beta chain) was captured in a study of blood T cell repertoires in COVID-19. Study at large: Italy, Spain and the United States were the sources of the convalescent and acute COVID-19 samples. T cells, B-cell-depleted T cells, or PBMCs provided the cDNA or gDNA that served as material.

In the original analysis: Nucleated cell counts were estimated from reference gene primer amplification. Repertoires were generated with immunoSEQ multiplex PCR, while TCRdb's copy carries only in-frame clones and drops some. The V and J calls and clone size were taken over from that table, and D and trimming were inferred from the DNA. The data contain under 75,000 clones, roughly 88% of them singletons. Germline V gene data show CDR1 as LNHNV and CDR2 as YYDKDF (reference sequence). V was cut by 1 base and J by 5 bases, with 11 bases left in between. This CDR3 is built from 15 residues. The clonotype originates from a man aged 45 to 65 with active COVID-19. The V call is TRBV15, the J call TRBJ1-4; D is possibly TRBD1 (5 bases). The sequenced sample consisted of peripheral blood. The CDR3 bases are TGTGCCACCAGCAGAGCAGGGCTCCCCAATGAAAAACTGTTTTTT. Its translation: CATSRAGLPNEKLFF.